Listed here is a single T cell receptor (beta chain). The antigen is undetermined. The sample is drawn from a study of tumor and adjacent non-tumor tissue in lung cancer. Broader study findings: Tumor tissue had significantly higher TCR diversity than normal lung. Top 100 clones took a larger repertoire share in normal lung.

This sample's RNA came from whole unsorted tissue. The normal lung tissue was taken more than 3 cm from the tumor edge. The V segment lost 4 bases and the J segment 13 bases; nucleotides outside the gene matches: 5. Per germline, CDR1 LNHDA and CDR2 SQIVND (reference sequence). The length of the CDR3 is 12 residues. Three rounds of nested PCR, following a modified ARM-PCR protocol, produced the TCRbeta library. TCRdb itself ran the multiplex PCR reads through MiXCR, one entry per CDR3 protein. In the table there are about 44,000 distinct CDR3 sequences, around 67% of which are singletons. The sample was distant non-tumor lung tissue. The rearrangement uses TRBV19 and TRBJ2-3, with 10 nucleotides matching TRBD2. The sequence was obtained from a woman in her seventies with non-small cell lung cancer. CDR3 in amino acids: CASSNGLAEKYF. The CDR3, as DNA: TGTGCCAGTAGTAACGGACTAGCGGAAAAGTATTTT. Drawing the rest from reference TRBV19 and TRBJ2-3, the complete variable domain is DGGITQSPKYLFRKEGQNVTLSCEQNLNHDAMYWYRQDPGQGLRLIYYSQIVNDFQKGDIAEGYSVSREKKESFPLTVTSAQKNPTAFYLCASSNGLAEKYFGPGTRLTVL.